The 17 T cell receptor beta chains below come from one sample, sequenced in a study of blood T cell repertoires in COVID-19. Assay: immunoSEQ multiplex PCR; the TCRdb copy retains only in-frame clones and omits some. The sample comprises fewer than 65,000 clones, 86% of which are singletons, and 1% to 1.5% rests with the top ten. The material sequenced was peripheral blood. These receptors came from a man in his sixties with acute or convalescent COVID-19.

The chain joins TRBV6-5 to TRBJ1-2, with 8 bases identical to TRBD1. The CDR3 is made up of 14 amino acids. V lost 7 bases and J lost 2; bases outside the gene matches: 6. Germline CDR1 and CDR2: MNHEY and SVGAGI. The CDR3 region has the DNA TGTGCCAGCACCTCGACAGGGGCCAACTATGGCTACACCTTC. Its protein product is CASTSTGANYGYTF.

The chain carries TRBV7-9 and TRBJ1-5; perhaps TRBD1 as D (5 bases). The CDR3 covers 17 residues. The V gene lost 2 bases and the J gene lost 0 bases, with 14 bases spanning the gap. The germline V gene has CDR1 SEHNR and CDR2 FQNEAQ (reference sequence). CDR3 amino acids: CASSLTSTGYSNQPQHF. For the CDR3, the DNA is TGTGCCAGCAGCTTAACTTCTACAGGATATAGCAATCAGCCCCAGCATTTT.

Written as DNA, the CDR3 is TGTGCCAGCAGCGTAGAGGGGGACACTGAAGCTTTCTTT. It codes for CASSVEGDTEAFF. V is TRBV9 and J is TRBJ1-1; D is perhaps TRBD1 (6 bases). CDR1 is SGDLS and CDR2 is YYNGEE in the germline V gene. Trimming left V 0 bases short and J 3 bases short, with 6 bases between. The CDR3 totals 13 residues.

This clone was observed a single time. The chain joins TRBV5-1 to TRBJ1-2; D not resolved. V lost 0 bases and J lost 6, with 12 bases in between. Per germline, CDR1 SGHRS and CDR2 YFSETQ. CDR3 size: 14 residues. CDR3 DNA sequence: TGCGCCAGCAGCTTGGGGTCAGCGAACGATGGCTACACCTTC. It yields the protein CASSLGSANDGYTF.

The chain employs TRBV18 and TRBJ2-5, with D perhaps TRBD2 (7 bases). CDR3 length: 19 residues. The germline V and J ends were trimmed by 1 base and 5 bases, with 26 bases remaining between them. CDR1 is KGHSH, CDR2 LQKENI, per germline. CDR3 bases: TGTGCCAGCTCACCACTATCCAAGACAGGAGGGAGGGGTGCGGAGACCCAGTACTTC. It codes for CASSPLSKTGGRGAETQYF.

This chain joins TRBV9 and TRBJ1-1; 9 nucleotides agree with TRBD1. The CDR3 sequence is 18 residues long. The V gene end was trimmed by 3 bases and the J gene end by 1 base; junction bases not matched to a gene: 13. CDR1 and CDR2 from the germline V gene are SGDLS and YYNGEE. CDR3 nucleotides: TGTGCCAGCAGCGCACCGAGCACAGGGGGCCGAGAGAACACTGAAGCTTTCTTT. Encoded protein: CASSAPSTGGRENTEAFF.

V and J are TRBV28 and TRBJ1-3; the match to TRBD1 covers 9 bases. V dropped 5 bases and J dropped 4; count of bases not matched to a gene: 9. Germline lookup yields CDR1 MDHEN and CDR2 SYDVKM. This CDR3 has 16 residues. The CDR3 nucleotides read TGTGCCAGCAGTGCCGCGGGGGACAGGGTGGGAAACACCATATATTTT. Translated, it gives CASSAAGDRVGNTIYF. Based on the CDR3 plus reference TRBV28 and TRBJ1-3, the full variable domain is DVKVTQSSRYLVKRTGEKVFLECVQDMDHENMFWYRQDPGLGLRLIYFSYDVKMKEKGDIPEGYSVSREKKERFSLILESASTNQTSMYLCASSAAGDRVGNTIYFGEGSWLTVV.

This chain links TRBV18 with TRBJ2-7; 9 bases map to TRBD2. The CDR3 runs to 16 residues. The V segment lost 5 bases and the J segment 3 bases; nucleotides outside the gene matches: 11. Germline V lookup: CDR1 KGHSH, CDR2 LQKENI. CDR3 region: CASSSPLAGVGYEQYF. CDR3 DNA sequence: TGTGCCAGCTCATCTCCTTTAGCGGGAGTCGGCTACGAGCAGTACTTC.

The chain has TRBV7-2 and TRBJ1-1; no firm D call. CDR1 and CDR2 (germline): SGHTA, FQGNSA. V lost 3 bases to trimming and J lost 0 bases, with 5 bases between them. This CDR3 comprises 13 residues. DNA of the CDR3: TGTGCCAGCAGCTTGTTCATGAACACTGAAGCTTTCTTT. Translated: CASSLFMNTEAFF. Full variable domain (outside the CDR3, taken from reference TRBV7-2 and TRBJ1-1): GAGVSQSPSNKVTEKGKDVELRCDPISGHTALYWYRQSLGQGLEFLIYFQGNSAPDKSGLPSDRFSAERTGGSVSTLTIQRTQQEDSAVYLCASSLFMNTEAFFGQGTRLTVV.

In its sample, this clone was seen once. This chain's CDR3 is CASSLQARGTEAFF. The CDR3 DNA reads TGTGCCAGCAGTTTACAGGCCCGGGGAACTGAAGCTTTCTTT. The chain has TRBV28 and TRBJ1-1; no definite D call. Trimming took 2 bases from V and 5 from J, leaving 12 bases between them. Germline V gene data show CDR1 as MDHEN and CDR2 as SYDVKM. This CDR3 is built from 14 residues.

This chain links TRBV6-4 with TRBJ2-2; 7 nucleotides align to TRBD2. The CDR3 is made up of 15 amino acids. Germline CDR1 reads MRHNA; CDR2 reads SNTAGT. V was clipped by 7 bases and J by 4 bases; unmatched bases: 9. CDR3 DNA: TGTGCCAGCAAAGATACTAGCGTTGTCACCGGGGAGCTGTTTTTT. Amino acids: CASKDTSVVTGELFF.

V is TRBV7-2 and J is TRBJ2-1; possibly TRBD1 for D (5 bases). The V end lost 1 base, the J end lost 5 bases, and 12 bases lay between the germline ends. Per the germline V gene, CDR1 is SGHTA and CDR2 is FQGNSA. The CDR3 contains 15 residues. The DNA of the CDR3 is TGTGCCAGCAGCTTAGGGGGCGGATCGCACAATGAGCAGTTCTTC. It specifies CASSLGGGSHNEQFF.

The chain links TRBV27 to TRBJ1-6; no reliable D call. CDR1 MNHEY and CDR2 SMNVEV come from the germline V gene (reference sequence). Trimming pared 2 bases from V and 7 bases from J, leaving 12 bases between. The CDR3 extends over 15 amino acids. The CDR3 DNA reads TGTGCCAGCAGTTTAGGGTCCCCGAGGAATTCACCCCTCCACTTT. This encodes CASSLGSPRNSPLHF.

This chain links TRBV4-1 with TRBJ2-3; 12 bases fit TRBD2. CDR1 MGHRA and CDR2 YSYEKL come from the germline V gene. After removal of 5 bases from V and 2 bases from J, the junction contained 5 bases not matched to a gene. The CDR3 length is 16 residues. The CDR3 loop is CASSKTSGSFTDTQYF. The CDR3 DNA reads as TGCGCCAGCAGCAAGACTAGCGGGAGTTTCACAGATACGCAGTATTTT.

In its sample, this clone was seen once. The chain combines TRBV2 with TRBJ2-5; 8 bases are shared with TRBD2. Germline CDR1 and CDR2: SNHLY and FYNNEI. The junction had 9 bases not matched to a gene; V was cut back by 7 bases and J by 2 bases. The CDR3 length is 15 residues. CDR3 sequence (DNA): TGTGCCAGCAATAGGGGTAGCGGGAAGCAAGAGACCCAGTACTTC. Amino acid sequence: CASNRGSGKQETQYF. Full variable domain (rest looked up from reference TRBV2 and TRBJ2-5): EPEVTQTPSHQVTQMGQEVILRCVPISNHLYFYWYRQILGQKVEFLVSFYNNEISEKSEIFDDQFSVERPDGSNFTLKIRSTKLEDSAMYFCASNRGSGKQETQYFGPGTRLLVL.

The rearrangement joins TRBV5-1 to TRBJ1-1; D remains unclear. CDR3 size: 12 residues. Germline V gene sequence: CDR1 SGHRS, CDR2 YFSETQ. V was trimmed by 3 bases and J by 5 bases, leaving 8 bases between them. CDR3 loop: CASSSGFTEAFF. The DNA for the CDR3 is TGCGCCAGCAGCTCCGGGTTTACTGAAGCTTTCTTT.

The table lists this clone with a few counts. The chain couples TRBV7-9 to TRBJ1-2, with a weak D call TRBD1 (5 bases). Trimming removed 5 bases from V and 8 bases from J, with 15 bases in between. The germline V gene has CDR1 SEHNR and CDR2 FQNEAQ (reference sequence). CDR3 size: 13 residues. In DNA, the CDR3 is TGTGCCAGCAGCCCGGACACTCGGATCGGCTACACCTTC. Protein product: CASSPDTRIGYTF.